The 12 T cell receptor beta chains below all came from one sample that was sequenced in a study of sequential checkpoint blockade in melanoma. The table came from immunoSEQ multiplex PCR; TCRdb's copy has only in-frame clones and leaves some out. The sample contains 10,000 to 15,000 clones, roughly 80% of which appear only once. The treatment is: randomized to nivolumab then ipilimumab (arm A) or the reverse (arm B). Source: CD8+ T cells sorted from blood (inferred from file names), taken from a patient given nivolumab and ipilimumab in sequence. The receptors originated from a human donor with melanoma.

The CDR3 here is CAISEGSITNYGYTF. CDR3 bases: TGTGCCATCAGTGAGGGCAGTATCACTAACTATGGCTACACCTTC. The V gene is TRBV10-3, the J gene TRBJ1-2; no firm D call. The germline V gene encodes CDR1 ENHRY and CDR2 SYGVKD. The length of the CDR3 is 15 residues. V lost 2 bases, J lost 0 bases, and 10 bases lay in between.

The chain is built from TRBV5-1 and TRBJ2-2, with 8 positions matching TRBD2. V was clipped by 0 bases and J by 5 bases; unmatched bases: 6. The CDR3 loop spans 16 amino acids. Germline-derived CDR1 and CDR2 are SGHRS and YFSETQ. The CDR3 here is CASSLEGREGTGELFF. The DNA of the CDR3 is TGCGCCAGCAGCTTGGAGGGCCGGGAGGGGACCGGGGAGCTGTTTTTT.

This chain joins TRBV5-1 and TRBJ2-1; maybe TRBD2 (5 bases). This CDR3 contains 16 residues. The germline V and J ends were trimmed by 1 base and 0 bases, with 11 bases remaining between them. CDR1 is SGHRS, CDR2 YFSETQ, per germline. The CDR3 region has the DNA TGCGCCAGCAGCTTGCGTCCAGCGGCCTCCTACAATGAGCAGTTCTTC. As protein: CASSLRPAASYNEQFF.

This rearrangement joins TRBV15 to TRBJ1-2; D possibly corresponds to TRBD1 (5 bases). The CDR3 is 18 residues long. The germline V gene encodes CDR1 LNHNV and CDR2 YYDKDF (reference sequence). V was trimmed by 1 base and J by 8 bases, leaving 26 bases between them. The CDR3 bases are TGTGCCACCAGCAGAGGGTCGGGCAGGGAATTTGCAGAATGGGGCTACACCTTC. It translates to CATSRGSGREFAEWGYTF.

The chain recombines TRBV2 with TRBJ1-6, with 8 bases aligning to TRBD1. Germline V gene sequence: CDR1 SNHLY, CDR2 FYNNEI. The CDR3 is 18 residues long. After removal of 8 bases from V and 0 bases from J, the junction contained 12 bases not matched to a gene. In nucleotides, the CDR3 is TGTGCCAGCTACGACAGGGGCCCCGTGAGCTCCTATAATTCACCCCTCCACTTT. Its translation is CASYDRGPVSSYNSPLHF. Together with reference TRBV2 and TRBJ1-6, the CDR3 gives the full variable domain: EPEVTQTPSHQVTQMGQEVILRCVPISNHLYFYWYRQILGQKVEFLVSFYNNEISEKSEIFDDQFSVERPDGSNFTLKIRSTKLEDSAMYFCASYDRGPVSSYNSPLHFGNGTRLTVT.

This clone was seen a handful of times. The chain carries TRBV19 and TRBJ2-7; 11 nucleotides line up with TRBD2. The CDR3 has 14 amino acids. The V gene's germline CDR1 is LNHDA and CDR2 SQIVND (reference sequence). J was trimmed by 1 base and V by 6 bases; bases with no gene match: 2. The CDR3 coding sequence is TGTGCCAGTAGCGTAGCGGGAGGGTCCTACGAGCAGTACTTC. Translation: CASSVAGGSYEQYF.

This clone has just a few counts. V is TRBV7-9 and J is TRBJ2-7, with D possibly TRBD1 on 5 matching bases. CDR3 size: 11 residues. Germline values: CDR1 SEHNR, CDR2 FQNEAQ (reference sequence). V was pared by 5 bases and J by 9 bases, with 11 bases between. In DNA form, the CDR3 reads TGTGCCAGCAGCGATAGTAGGGGGCAGTACTTC. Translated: CASSDSRGQYF.

The CDR3 sequence is CASGVAGVGPDTQYF. The CDR3 coding sequence is TGTGCCAGCGGGGTAGCGGGAGTCGGGCCAGATACGCAGTATTTT. The rearrangement uses TRBV2 and TRBJ2-3; 9 nucleotides agree with TRBD2. Looked up from germline, CDR1 is SNHLY and CDR2 is FYNNEI. The CDR3 extends over 15 amino acids. V trimming: 8 bases; J trimming: 4 bases; junction bases outside the gene matches: 10.

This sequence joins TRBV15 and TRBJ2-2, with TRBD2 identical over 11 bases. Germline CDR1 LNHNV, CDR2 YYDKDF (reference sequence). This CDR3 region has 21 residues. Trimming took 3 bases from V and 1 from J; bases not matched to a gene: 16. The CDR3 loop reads CATSSRIAGGRQTKNTGELFF. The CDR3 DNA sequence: TGTGCCACCAGCAGTAGGATAGCGGGAGGGAGACAGACTAAGAACACCGGGGAGCTGTTTTTT.

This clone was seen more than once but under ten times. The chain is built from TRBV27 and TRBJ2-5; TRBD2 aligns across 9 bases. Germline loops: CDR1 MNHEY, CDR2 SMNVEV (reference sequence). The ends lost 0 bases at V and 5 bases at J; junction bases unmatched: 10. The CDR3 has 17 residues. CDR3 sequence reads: CASSLSAAGGPRETQYF. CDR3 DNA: TGTGCCAGCAGTTTATCGGCAGCGGGAGGCCCTCGGGAGACCCAGTACTTC.

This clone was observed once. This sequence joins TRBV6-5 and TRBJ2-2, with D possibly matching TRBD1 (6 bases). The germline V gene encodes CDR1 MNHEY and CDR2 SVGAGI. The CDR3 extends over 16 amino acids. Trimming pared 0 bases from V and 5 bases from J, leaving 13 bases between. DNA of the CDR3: TGTGCCAGCAGTTACTCTATCAGGGGCTATACCGGGGAGCTGTTTTTT. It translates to CASSYSIRGYTGELFF.

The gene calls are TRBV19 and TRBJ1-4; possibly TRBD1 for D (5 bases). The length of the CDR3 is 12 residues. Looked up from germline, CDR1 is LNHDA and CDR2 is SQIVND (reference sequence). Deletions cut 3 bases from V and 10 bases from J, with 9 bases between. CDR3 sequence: CASSIGAAKLFF. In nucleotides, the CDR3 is TGTGCCAGTAGTATTGGGGCTGCAAAACTGTTTTTT.